The 13 T cell receptor beta chains given below trace back to one sample, sequenced in a study of control samples from healthy donors and cancer patients. Generated by immunoSEQ multiplex PCR, the TCRdb table keeps only in-frame clones and is missing some. The data show 90,000 or so clones, roughly 90% seen once. Sample: blood. The receptors were sampled from a woman between 70 and 85 years old in good health.

The gene calls are TRBV6-2 or TRBV6-3 and TRBJ1-1; 8 positions agree with TRBD1. Germline CDR1 MNHEY, CDR2 SVGEGT. The CDR3 is made up of 16 amino acids. Trimming at V came to 0 bases and at J to 8 bases, leaving 11 bases not matched to a gene. CDR3 amino acids: CASSYSPETGEEEAFF. The CDR3 region has the DNA TGTGCCAGCAGTTACTCGCCCGAGACAGGGGAAGAGGAAGCTTTCTTT.

V gene TRBV18 combines with J gene TRBJ2-5; D may be TRBD2 (5 bases). CDR3 size: 13 residues. Germline values: CDR1 KGHSH, CDR2 LQKENI. V lost 6 bases to trimming and J lost 2 bases, with 10 bases between them. CDR3 residues: CASSSRTQETQYF. The CDR3 region has the DNA TGTGCCAGCTCTTCTAGGACTCAAGAGACCCAGTACTTC. Drawing the rest from reference TRBV18 and TRBJ2-5, the complete variable domain is NAGVMQNPRHLVRRRGQEARLRCSPMKGHSHVYWYRQLPEEGLKFMVYLQKENIIDESGMPKERFSAEFPKEGPSILRIQQVVRGDSAAYFCASSSRTQETQYFGPGTRLLVL.

The V and J genes are TRBV18 and TRBJ1-1; D is unresolved. Germline V gives CDR1 KGHSH, CDR2 LQKENI. V lost 2 bases to trimming and J lost 3 bases, with 10 bases between them. The CDR3 is 14 amino acids. CDR3 protein: CASSPEGRDTEAFF. CDR3 in DNA: TGTGCCAGCTCACCAGAGGGAAGGGACACTGAAGCTTTCTTT.

The J gene is TRBJ2-1, the V gene TRBV7-6, with 8 positions matching TRBD2. Germline V CDR1 and CDR2: SGHVS, FNYEAQ. The V gene end was trimmed by 4 bases and the J gene end by 2 bases; junction bases not matched to a gene: 4. This CDR3 contains 15 residues. The CDR3 protein is CASSSAGDAYNEQFF. CDR3 bases: TGTGCCAGCAGCTCAGCGGGAGACGCCTACAATGAGCAGTTCTTC.

The rearrangement joins TRBV24-1 to TRBJ2-3; D gene ambiguous. CDR3 length: 13 amino acids. Germline V gives CDR1 KGHDR, CDR2 SFDVKD. Between the trimmed V and J ends, which lost 9 bases and 3 bases, there was a span of 12 bases. In DNA, the CDR3 is TGTGCCACCTCCCGAGAGGTGACAGATACGCAGTATTTT. Translated: CATSREVTDTQYF.

The chain joins TRBV11-1 to TRBJ1-1; TRBD1 matches at 7 bases. The CDR3 covers 14 residues. Germline values: CDR1 SGHAT, CDR2 FQDESV (reference sequence). V was pared by 3 bases and J by 2 bases, with 3 bases of the junction left unmatched. CDR3 loop: CASSLGQLNTEAFF. CDR3 sequence (DNA): TGTGCCAGCAGCTTGGGACAGCTAAACACTGAAGCTTTCTTT.

The genes are TRBV7-2 and TRBJ1-3; 7 bases agree with TRBD1. V lost 0 bases, J lost 2 bases, and 7 bases stayed unmatched. CDR1 SGHTA and CDR2 FQGNSA come from the germline V gene. The CDR3 runs to 17 residues. DNA of the CDR3: TGTGCCAGCAGCTTAGCGCACCAGGGGGGTACTGGAAACACCATATATTTT. Protein product: CASSLAHQGGTGNTIYF. The whole variable domain, filled in from reference TRBV7-2 and TRBJ1-3, reads GAGVSQSPSNKVTEKGKDVELRCDPISGHTALYWYRQSLGQGLEFLIYFQGNSAPDKSGLPSDRFSAERTGGSVSTLTIQRTQQEDSAVYLCASSLAHQGGTGNTIYFGEGSWLTVV.

V usage is TRBV20-1 and J usage is TRBJ2-1; possibly TRBD2 for D (6 bases). This CDR3 is built from 12 residues. The V gene lost 6 bases and the J gene lost 6 bases, with 12 bases spanning the gap. Germline V lookup: CDR1 DFQATT, CDR2 SNEGSKA (reference sequence). The CDR3 region is CSASGGVNEQFF. CDR3 DNA sequence: TGCAGTGCGAGTGGAGGGGTCAATGAGCAGTTCTTC.

For the CDR3, the DNA is TGTGCCAGCAGCCGTACTTCGACAGGGGCCCTTAATTCACCCCTCCACTTT. Translating it yields CASSRTSTGALNSPLHF. V usage is TRBV14 and J usage is TRBJ1-6; 8 bases fit TRBD1. V lost 4 bases and J lost 6; bases outside the gene matches: 11. This CDR3 has 17 amino acids. The germline V gene has CDR1 SGHDN and CDR2 FVKESK.

V gene TRBV2 combines with J gene TRBJ1-2; D unresolved. V was shortened by 2 bases and J by 2 bases, with 15 bases between the two germline ends. Germline values: CDR1 SNHLY, CDR2 FYNNEI. The CDR3 is 16 residues long. The CDR3 region is CASSENSRYSNYGYTF. CDR3 in DNA: TGTGCCAGCAGTGAAAACTCCCGATATTCAAACTATGGCTACACCTTC.

This chain links TRBV18 with TRBJ2-1; D is unresolved. Trimming left V 6 bases short and J 12 bases short, with 15 bases between. From germline, CDR1 is KGHSH and CDR2 LQKENI. The CDR3 has 12 residues. In DNA, the CDR3 is TGTGCCAGCTCGCTCGACCCAATCGGGCAGTTCTTC. Translated: CASSLDPIGQFF.

The rearrangement links TRBV10-1 to TRBJ2-3; possibly TRBD2 for D (5 bases). The CDR3 sequence is 14 residues long. Germline V gene data show CDR1 as WNHNN and CDR2 as SYGVQD (reference sequence). The V end was cut by 6 bases, the J end by 6 bases, with 16 bases between. In DNA, the CDR3 is TGCGCCAGCAGCGGGATCATAGGTGCGGATACGCAGTATTTT. Protein sequence: CASSGIIGADTQYF.

Only one count was recorded for this clone. The rearrangement links TRBV4-1 to TRBJ2-5; possible D gene TRBD1, 5 bases. V was pared by 0 bases and J by 2 bases, with 10 bases between. The CDR3 consists of 15 residues. The V gene's germline CDR1 is MGHRA and CDR2 YSYEKL. CDR3 sequence: CASSQDGAAQETQYF. The CDR3 DNA reads TGCGCCAGCAGCCAAGATGGGGCCGCGCAAGAGACCCAGTACTTC.